The present T cell receptor (beta chain) was sequenced within a study of beta chain features in type 1 diabetes (dated by TCRdb to 2016 to 2019). Turning to the overall study: No differences in mean age, gender distribution, total cell number or subset yield were found between patients and healthy donors. A total of over 90,000,000 sorted cells were examined across all samples, and a strong correlation was observed between cell number per subset and RNA yield. In the study, TCRB repertoires of sorted circulating CD4+ T cell subsets from recently diagnosed type 1 diabetes patients were compared with those of matched healthy donors. Naive and central memory subsets were obtained from all 30 or so donors, but regulatory and stem cell-like memory subsets were isolated from only 8 patients and about eight healthy donors. General conclusions and limits of the study: Type 1 diabetes patients showed a moderate but significant shortening of TCRB CDR3 length in all four CD4+ subsets. Only small numbers of individuals were included in the HLA sub-analyses, which left unresolved whether HLA type had any influence on TCRB rearrangement. PCR may preferentially amplify shorter templates, but because patient and control samples were amplified and corrected together, any resulting skew would affect both groups equally. At VDJ recombination sites, patients with type 1 diabetes made fewer insertions and deleted more nucleotides, a pattern implying thymic rearrangement abnormalities. The naive, central memory and regulatory TCRB repertoires appeared to resemble one another more closely among patients than among healthy donors. Sequencing cDNA rather than genomic DNA could over-represent highly expressing activated cells, although activation and CD3 levels did not differ between groups.

Note on this clone: The clone's antigen remains unknown. Nothing much larger sits one base from this clone, and base qualities are not available.

Each donor gave one peripheral blood draw, averaging approximately 120 mL, which was collected into heparinised tubes. Naive, central memory, regulatory and stem cell-like memory CD4+ T cells were sorted on a BD FACSAria II using a panel including CD45RO, CCR7, CD25, CD127, CD95 and CD27. All sorted populations exceeded 95% purity. PBMCs were separated immediately by Lymphoprep density gradient centrifugation and were stained directly, without being cultured. So that batch effects would be minimized, each experiment stained and sorted samples in pairs, pairing one healthy donor with one patient. CDR1 and CDR2 are read off the germline V gene as LGHNA and YSLEER. Unmatched junction bases come to 6, with V trimmed by 4 bases and J by 6 bases. Measured from the cysteine to the phenylalanine, the CDR3 is 13 residues long. The retained sequence is limited to the CDR3, 39 bases, with the frame set at the first base.

All of the isolated RNA was reverse transcribed with the High Capacity cDNA Reverse Transcription Kit, so expressed TCRB transcripts were sequenced. Deep immunoSEQ sequencing was performed on naive, central memory and regulatory T cell samples, with an average of around 3.4 million total reads per sample. After sorted cells were lysed in RLT buffer, RNA was extracted with DNase-treated RNeasy Micro or Mini kits, with the choice depending on cell number. Each cell subset was processed separately to prevent cross-contamination, with patient and healthy donor samples processed together. TCRB sequences were amplified from cDNA with the immunoSEQ multiplex PCR, producing 87-bp fragments spanning the CDR3 region. Sequencing of the amplicons was done on the Illumina HiSeq platform. Processing in the source paper ran as follows. Synthetic template baselines were used to correct PCR bias computationally, reads within Hamming distance 2 were collapsed together, and singletons that could not be merged were discarded. By aligning reads against IMGT, V, D and J genes, CDR3 length, and insertions or deletions at six rearrangement sites were assigned. Within each subset, clonotype counts were normalized to the number of sorted cells before true diversity and Gini coefficients were calculated with the tcR R package. The overlap coefficient, calculated on TCRB nucleotide sequences, was used to measure repertoire sharing. What TCRdb holds here is the immuneACCESS table cut down to in-frame rearrangements. Part of the clones is not present; checked against another copy, under half of the missing clones reflect an unresolved V gene, and the others are unexplained. That table is the source of V, J and clone size, and D and trimming were worked out from the DNA. The sample profile shows about 190,000 clones; roughly 8% of them were found once. Under 0.6% of the sample is taken by the ten largest.

The rearrangement joined TRBV4-3 to TRBJ2-7; 7 central bases correspond to TRBD2. Sequenced sample: central memory CD4+ T cells from blood. The receptor's source is a man aged 18 to 30 with type 1 diabetes. The DNA sequence is TGCGCCAGCAGCCGATCCGGGGGGAGCGAGCAGTACTTC. It encodes CASSRSGGSEQYF.